Listed here are 30 T cell receptor beta chains from one sample, sequenced in a study of control samples from healthy donors and cancer patients. Profiled with immunoSEQ multiplex PCR; TCRdb holds only in-frame clones, not every one. The sample shows 100,000 to 150,000 clones, approximately 91% of them seen only once. Material for sequencing was blood. Receptor source: a man between 50 and 59 years old in good health.

The chain is built from TRBV18 and TRBJ2-5; possible D gene TRBD1, 5 bases. V was shortened by 0 bases and J by 5 bases, with 7 bases between the two germline ends. The CDR3 covers 13 residues. CDR1 and CDR2 from the germline V gene are KGHSH and LQKENI. The CDR3 is CASSPPSGETQYF. CDR3 DNA: TGTGCCAGCTCACCACCCTCAGGGGAGACCCAGTACTTC.

The rearrangement uses TRBV5-6 and TRBJ1-3, with D uncertain. Trimming removed 3 bases at V and 0 bases at J, with 10 bases between. The V gene's germline CDR1 is SGHDT and CDR2 YYEEEE. The CDR3 loop spans 15 amino acids. CDR3 amino acids: CASSSSGSSGNTIYF. The CDR3 region has the DNA TGTGCCAGCAGCTCCTCCGGTAGCTCTGGAAACACCATATATTTT.

The chain is built from TRBV5-1 and TRBJ2-7; 15 bases map to TRBD2. CDR3 length: 15 amino acids. Per the germline V gene, CDR1 is SGHRS and CDR2 is YFSETQ. Losses at the gene ends were 5 bases for V and 5 bases for J; bases not matched to a gene: 5. CDR3 nucleotide sequence: TGCGCCAGCAGTGGACTAGCGGGGGGGCCGAACGAGCAGTACTTC. Encoded protein: CASSGLAGGPNEQYF.

V usage is TRBV5-1 and J usage is TRBJ2-2; D ambiguous. This CDR3 has 14 amino acids. Germline V gene data show CDR1 as SGHRS and CDR2 as YFSETQ. V lost 7 bases, J lost 7 bases, and 17 bases lay in between. The DNA for the CDR3 is TGCGCCAGCCGAAGGCTTACCGAAATCGGGGAGCTGTTTTTT. This encodes CASRRLTEIGELFF.

The rearrangement joins TRBV6-1 to TRBJ2-1; D not resolved. The V end was cut by 1 base, the J end by 4 bases, with 5 bases between. Germline V gene lookup returns CDR1 MNHNS and CDR2 SASEGT. The CDR3 runs 13 residues. The CDR3 is CASSEDGYNEQFF. The DNA for the CDR3 is TGTGCCAGCAGTGAAGATGGGTACAATGAGCAGTTCTTC.

The chain employs TRBV10-2 and TRBJ2-7, with 8 bases identical to TRBD1. CDR1 WSHSY and CDR2 SAAADI come from the germline V gene. Unmatched junction bases numbered 3, after V lost 5 bases and J lost 0 bases. CDR3 length: 14 residues. The DNA of the CDR3 is TGCGCCAGCAGTCCGGGACAGGACTCCTACGAGCAGTACTTC. Translating gives CASSPGQDSYEQYF.

This chain uses TRBV23-1 with TRBJ2-7; no reliable D call. TRBV23-1 is an ORF; its function is uncertain. The V gene lost 2 bases and the J gene lost 3 bases, with 14 bases spanning the gap. The CDR3 has 15 residues. CDR3 protein: CASSQGVISGYEQYF. CDR3 DNA sequence: TGCGCCAGCAGTCAAGGGGTTATCAGTGGCTACGAGCAGTACTTC.

The chain has TRBV5-1 and TRBJ1-5, with 9 positions matching TRBD1. The CDR3 has 14 amino acids. Germline CDR1 and CDR2: SGHRS and YFSETQ. Unmatched junction bases numbered 5, after V lost 3 bases and J lost 7 bases. The CDR3 DNA is TGCGCCAGCAGCTGGGGACAGGGCGGCCAGCCCCAGCATTTT. Its translation: CASSWGQGGQPQHF.

The V and J genes are TRBV5-1 and TRBJ2-7; no clear D. The germline V and J ends were trimmed by 2 bases and 1 base, with 10 bases remaining between them. CDR3 length equals 14 residues. CDR1 is SGHRS and CDR2 is YFSETQ in the germline V gene. The CDR3 here is CASSFMDGSYEQYF. As DNA, the CDR3 is TGCGCCAGCAGCTTTATGGACGGTTCCTACGAGCAGTACTTC.

V usage is TRBV18 and J usage is TRBJ1-3; 7 positions agree with TRBD1. J was trimmed by 0 bases and V by 2 bases; bases with no gene match: 7. CDR1 is KGHSH and CDR2 is LQKENI in the germline V gene. The CDR3 contains 17 residues. CDR3 coding DNA: TGTGCCAGCTCACCAGTTCGACAGGGATTCTCTGGAAACACCATATATTTT. It encodes CASSPVRQGFSGNTIYF.

The rearrangement uses TRBV29-1 and TRBJ2-5; no clear D. Germline CDR1 and CDR2: SQVTM and ANQGSEA. The CDR3 runs 14 residues. The ends were cut back, 4 bases at V and 4 bases at J, with 16 bases in the middle. The CDR3 reads CSVGSGRSGETQYF. The CDR3, as DNA: TGCAGCGTTGGGTCGGGCAGGTCAGGAGAGACCCAGTACTTC. The complete variable domain, with remaining parts taken from reference TRBV29-1 and TRBJ2-5, reads SAVISQKPSRDICQRGTSLTIQCQVDSQVTMMFWYRQQPGQSLTLIATANQGSEATYESGFVIDKFPISRPNLTFSTLTVSNMSPEDSSIYLCSVGSGRSGETQYFGPGTRLLVL.

V is TRBV4-1 and J is TRBJ1-3; D may be TRBD1 (6 bases). Germline-derived CDR1 and CDR2 are MGHRA and YSYEKL. With 5 bases removed from V and 9 bases from J, the gap between germline ends came to 20 bases. The CDR3 covers 15 residues. DNA for the CDR3: TGCGCCAGCAGCGAGAATACAGGGATTGCCAGCACCATATATTTT. Its protein product is CASSENTGIASTIYF.

The chain joins TRBV14 to TRBJ1-2, with 11 bases aligning to TRBD1. V gave up 0 bases and J gave up 6 bases; unmatched junction bases: 6. This CDR3 is 16 amino acids long. Germline V gene sequence: CDR1 SGHDN, CDR2 FVKESK. The CDR3 DNA reads TGTGCCAGCAGCCAAGATTGGACAGGGGGCGGTGATGGCTACACCTTC. Protein: CASSQDWTGGGDGYTF.

The CDR3 bases are TGTGCCAGCACGTCCCCCCGAAATCAGCCCCAGCATTTT. It yields the protein CASTSPRNQPQHF. The chain couples TRBV21-1 to TRBJ1-5. TRBV21-1 is designated a pseudogene. The CDR3 covers 13 residues.

This clone was observed once. V is TRBV20-1 and J is TRBJ2-3; D is unclear. Between the trimmed V and J ends, which lost 3 bases and 5 bases, there was a span of 6 bases. The CDR3 consists of 11 residues. Germline CDR1 DFQATT, CDR2 SNEGSKA (reference sequence). This CDR3 reads CSASRRDTQYF. DNA for the CDR3: TGCAGTGCTAGTCGGCGAGATACGCAGTATTTT.

The chain has TRBV21-1 and TRBJ2-2; TRBD1, the table's D call, was not compared with the DNA. TRBV21-1 is recorded as a pseudogene. There are 14 residues in the CDR3. The CDR3 sequence: CASSKSRGIGELFF. The CDR3 DNA sequence: TGTGCCAGCAGCAAAAGCAGGGGAATCGGGGAGCTGTTTTTT.

This chain connects TRBV24-1 to TRBJ2-2, with D tentatively TRBD1 (6 bases). Per germline, CDR1 KGHDR and CDR2 SFDVKD. Trimming took off 12 bases at V and 5 bases at J, with 12 bases between the two ends. This CDR3 region has 12 residues. CDR3 sequence (DNA): TGTGCCGGGGGCGCAAGTACCGGGGAGCTGTTTTTT. Amino acids: CAGGASTGELFF.

The rearrangement joins TRBV12-3 or TRBV12-4 to TRBJ2-1; D is perhaps TRBD1 (6 bases). The CDR3 is made up of 13 amino acids. The V gene lost 4 bases and the J gene lost 5 bases, with 9 bases spanning the gap. CDR3 nucleotides: TGTGCCAGCAGTTGGGGGCCACACAATGAGCAGTTCTTC. Its translation: CASSWGPHNEQFF.

The DNA of the CDR3 is TGTGCCTGGAAGCGGGAGAACATTCGGGGCGCTTATGGCTACACCTTC. Its translation: CAWKRENIRGAYGYTF. The chain uses TRBV30 and TRBJ1-2; tentatively, D is TRBD1 (5 bases). There are 16 residues in the CDR3. Germline V gene sequence: CDR1 GTSNPN, CDR2 SVGIG (reference sequence). The V and J ends lost 4 bases and 5 bases respectively, with 23 bases between them.

The rearrangement joins TRBV6-4 to TRBJ1-2, with unresolved D. The CDR3 has 12 amino acids. Per the germline V gene, CDR1 is MRHNA and CDR2 is SNTAGT. Trimming took 6 bases from V and 2 from J, leaving 7 bases between them. CDR3 region: CASRGSNYGYTF. CDR3 nucleotide sequence: TGTGCCAGCAGGGGATCCAACTATGGCTACACCTTC.

The chain uses TRBV7-2 and TRBJ1-5; no reliable D call. With 1 base removed from V and 1 base from J, the gap between germline ends came to 8 bases. CDR1 is SGHTA, CDR2 FQGNSA, per germline. The CDR3 consists of 15 residues. CDR3 DNA sequence: TGTGCCAGCAGCTTAGTCGTACAGAGCAATCAGCCCCAGCATTTT. Its translation is CASSLVVQSNQPQHF.

The chain links TRBV28 to TRBJ2-4, with no clear D. The CDR3 is 11 residues long. Trimming pared 10 bases from V and 2 bases from J, leaving 6 bases between. Germline V gene lookup returns CDR1 MDHEN and CDR2 SYDVKM. The CDR3 is CATTTKNIQYF. In DNA, the CDR3 is TGTGCCACCACGACCAAAAACATTCAGTACTTC.

The chain employs TRBV30 and TRBJ2-7; D tentatively fits TRBD1 or TRBD2 (5 bases each). Trimming cost V 0 bases and J 7 bases, with 16 bases left between them. This CDR3 region has 14 residues. The germline V gene encodes CDR1 GTSNPN and CDR2 SVGIG (reference sequence). The CDR3 sequence is CAWSVHRQGGEQYF. CDR3 DNA sequence: TGTGCCTGGAGTGTTCATCGGCAGGGCGGGGAGCAGTACTTC.

The chain has TRBV13 and TRBJ2-3; D remains ambiguous. Germline V gives CDR1 PRHDT, CDR2 FYEKMQ (reference sequence). This CDR3 spans 13 amino acids. The V and J ends lost 5 bases and 1 base respectively, with 7 bases between them. The CDR3 nucleotides read TGTGCCAGCAGCCCTCAGGGCACAGATACGCAGTATTTT. It encodes CASSPQGTDTQYF.

This clone was seen just once. The V gene is TRBV6-6, the J gene TRBJ2-7; TRBD2 is a possible D gene (5 bases). The germline gives CDR1 MNHNY, CDR2 SVGAGI (reference sequence). The V gene lost 10 bases and the J gene lost 4 bases, with 23 bases spanning the gap. The CDR3 is made up of 15 amino acids. In DNA form, the CDR3 reads TGTGCCACCTCAACCCGTGAGGGCTTCGGGTACGAGCAGTACTTC. It codes for CATSTREGFGYEQYF.

The CDR3 DNA reads as TGTGCCACCAGTGATCATTGGGACAGAGTATACTACGAGCAGTACTTC. This sequence encodes CATSDHWDRVYYEQYF. The J gene is TRBJ2-7, the V gene TRBV24-1; TRBD1 agrees at 7 bases. CDR1 and CDR2 (germline): KGHDR, SFDVKD. CDR3 size: 16 residues. The V segment lost 3 bases and the J segment 3 bases; nucleotides outside the gene matches: 10.

The V call is TRBV7-9, the J call TRBJ2-5; 9 bases align to TRBD1. After removal of 8 bases from V and 4 bases from J, the junction contained 8 bases not matched to a gene. Germline-derived CDR1 and CDR2 are SEHNR and FQNEAQ (reference sequence). The CDR3 is made up of 14 amino acids. CDR3 loop: CASRRDRAVETQYF. CDR3 nucleotide sequence: TGTGCCAGCCGAAGGGACAGGGCGGTAGAGACCCAGTACTTC. The variable domain in full, with the rest retrieved from reference TRBV7-9 and TRBJ2-5, is DTGVSQNPRHKITKRGQNVTFRCDPISEHNRLYWYRQTLGQGPEFLTYFQNEAQLEKSRLLSDRFSAERPKGSFSTLEIQRTEQGDSAMYLCASRRDRAVETQYFGPGTRLLVL.

The chain has TRBV20-1 and TRBJ2-4, with D hard to call. This CDR3 comprises 12 residues. Germline V gives CDR1 DFQATT, CDR2 SNEGSKA (reference sequence). Trimming removed 3 bases from V and 5 bases from J, with 8 bases in between. In DNA, the CDR3 is TGCAGTGCTAGTGATCTACAAAACATTCAGTACTTC. It yields the protein CSASDLQNIQYF.

V gene TRBV5-1 combines with J gene TRBJ2-5, with 7 bases that match TRBD2. Germline CDR1 is SGHRS and CDR2 is YFSETQ. The CDR3 has 15 amino acids. The V segment lost 4 bases and the J segment 2 bases; nucleotides outside the gene matches: 8. This CDR3 reads CASSTGDYLQETQYF. DNA of the CDR3: TGCGCCAGCAGCACTGGGGACTACCTACAAGAGACCCAGTACTTC. Variable domain in full (rest from reference TRBV5-1 and TRBJ2-5): KAGVTQTPRYLIKTRGQQVTLSCSPISGHRSVSWYQQTPGQGLQFLFEYFSETQRNKGNFPGRFSGRQFSNSRSEMNVSTLELGDSALYLCASSTGDYLQETQYFGPGTRLLVL.

J is TRBJ1-1 and V is TRBV5-6; the match to TRBD1 covers 7 bases. J was trimmed by 11 bases and V by 4 bases; bases with no gene match: 17. Germline V gene lookup returns CDR1 SGHDT and CDR2 YYEEEE. CDR3 length: 15 residues. The CDR3 sequence: CASSLQQGLVGYAFF. CDR3 nucleotide sequence: TGTGCCAGCAGCCTTCAACAGGGGTTAGTGGGGTATGCTTTCTTT.